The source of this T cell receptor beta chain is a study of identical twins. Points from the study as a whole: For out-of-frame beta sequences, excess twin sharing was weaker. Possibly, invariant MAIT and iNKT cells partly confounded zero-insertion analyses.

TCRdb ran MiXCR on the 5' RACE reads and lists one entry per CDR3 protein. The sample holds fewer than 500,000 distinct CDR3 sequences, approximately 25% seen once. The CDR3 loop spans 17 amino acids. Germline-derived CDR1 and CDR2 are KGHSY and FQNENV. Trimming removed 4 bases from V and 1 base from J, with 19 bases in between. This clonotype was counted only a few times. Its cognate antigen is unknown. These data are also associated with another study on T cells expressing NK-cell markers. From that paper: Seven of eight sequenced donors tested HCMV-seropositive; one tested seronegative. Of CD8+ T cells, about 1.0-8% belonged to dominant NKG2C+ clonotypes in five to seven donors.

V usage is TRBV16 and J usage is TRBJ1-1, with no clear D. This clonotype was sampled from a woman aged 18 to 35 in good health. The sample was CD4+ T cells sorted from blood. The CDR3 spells CASSRVSTGQTNTEAFF. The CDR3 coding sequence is TGTGCCAGCAGCCGGGTTTCGACCGGGCAGACGAACACTGAAGCTTTCTTT.